This TCR beta chain was identified during a study of blood T cell dynamics during melanoma immunotherapy (TCRdb year 2020). A note on the overall study: All patients had metastatic melanoma and were given first-line pembrolizumab or nivolumab plus ipilimumab as standard of care in the United Kingdom. To find early correlates of response, the study profiled the peripheral T cell receptor repertoires of patients with metastatic melanoma both before and after one cycle of checkpoint inhibitor therapy. A training cohort was formed from consecutive patients, and a further independent group of patients from the same centre was pooled into an external validation set. Study-level results and caveats: Whether the T cell clones behind the repertoire changes were melanoma-specific or instead reflected general immune activation was something the study could not determine. The relatively small sample size was acknowledged as a potential limitation on generalization of the results. A bifurcated reorganization of the PBMC repertoire at W3, with increased clonality or increased diversity, was observed in patients who later achieved disease control, unlike in progressors.

For every bulk PBMC sample, a fixed 350 ng of DNA was loaded. TCR beta CDR3 sequences were amplified from genomic DNA with the immunoSEQ TCRb Assay kit following manufacturer instructions. The KAPA Library Quantification Kit for Illumina platforms was used to quantify the pooled libraries by qPCR. Sequencing of the pooled libraries was done on an Illumina NextSeq 500, with clustering at 0.6-1.1 pM. In the paper's pipeline: Analysis of the TCR data relied on immunoSEQ ANALYZER and the R LymphoSeq package. A rearrangement efficiency score was calculated as productive divided by the sum of productive and non-productive CDR3 sequences. Clonality was measured with the Gini coefficient and diversity with the Renyi index at alpha=1, and both measures were compared pairwise between timepoints within each patient. In LymphoSeq, clonal relatedness was computed with an edit distance of 3 and repertoire similarity was computed with the Bhattacharyya coefficient. Linear discriminant analysis on week-3 changes in clonality and diversity was built with the R MASS and caret packages to classify response. TCRdb limited this immuneACCESS table to in-frame rearrangements with V and J called. A share of clones is missing; checked studies link under half to unresolved V genes, and the rest is unexplained. The D gene and trimming were derived from the DNA, and the V and J assignments and clone size from that table. The sample records 5,500 to 6,000 clones, roughly four fifths of which are singletons. The ten biggest clones cover 9% to 12% of the sample.

According to the study, the label for this sample's time point signals: week 3, after first cycle of checkpoint inhibitor. Blood was sampled before treatment (T0) and at week 3 (W3), after the first cycle of checkpoint blockade. Except for a couple of patients with rapid clinical progression, response was assessed 12 weeks after the first infusion by RECIST 1.1; disease control meant complete response, partial response or stable disease. Patients with prior systemic cancer treatment, concomitant immunosuppressant therapy or synchronous other active malignancies were excluded. TCR beta was sequenced in both bulk PBMC and plasma cell-free DNA in order to track circulating cells as well as T cell turnover. Lymphoprep and SepMate tubes were used to isolate PBMC from blood, and red cell lysis was then performed. QIAamp DNA Blood Mini kits were used to extract DNA from both PBMC and sorted T cell subsets.

There are 17 amino acids in the CDR3, from cysteine to phenylalanine inclusive. Of the read, only the CDR3 DNA is kept; its 51 bases are in frame from base 1. CDR1 MGHRA and CDR2 YSYEKL were looked up in the germline V gene. The junction shows trimming of 1 base on V and 3 bases on J, and the gene matches do not reach 11 bases of it. Details on this clone: Its antigen is unknown. There are no base qualities to consult, and no much larger clone falls within one base.

The clonotype was recovered from a human donor with melanoma. This specimen was blood, taken from a patient treated with checkpoint blockade. This sequence uses TRBV4-1 and TRBJ1-2; TRBD1 lines up with 7 middle nucleotides. The DNA reads as follows: TGCGCCAGCAGCCAAGCCGAATTCAGGGGGAAGGACTATGGCTACACCTTC. Translated, this gives CASSQAEFRGKDYGYTF.